This passage covers 17 T cell receptor beta chains from one sample sequenced in a study of blood T cell repertoires in COVID-19. Assay used: immunoSEQ multiplex PCR; TCRdb lists only in-frame clones, some missing. In the table there are under 90,000 clones, roughly 80% of which are singletons. Sequenced sample: peripheral blood. All receptors come from an elderly woman with active or convalescent COVID-19.

The V gene is TRBV19, the J gene TRBJ2-5; 8 bases agree with TRBD2. Losses at the gene ends were 5 bases for V and 2 bases for J; bases not matched to a gene: 7. Per the germline V gene, CDR1 is LNHDA and CDR2 is SQIVND (reference sequence). The CDR3 runs to 15 residues. CDR3 nucleotide sequence: TGTGCCAGTAGTCTTATAGCGGGATTACAAGAGACCCAGTACTTC. This sequence encodes CASSLIAGLQETQYF.

This clone was found once. The V gene is TRBV11-3, the J gene TRBJ2-5; 10 positions match TRBD2. The germline CDR1 and CDR2 sequences are SGHNT and YENEEA. The CDR3 is made up of 15 amino acids. The trim removed 1 base at V and 2 bases at J, leaving 1 base unmatched. The DNA for the CDR3 is TGTGCCAGCAGCTTAGGGGGACTAGCGCAAGAGACCCAGTACTTC. This codes for CASSLGGLAQETQYF.

V is TRBV9 and J is TRBJ1-4, with 11 nucleotides matching TRBD1. Germline-derived CDR1 and CDR2 are SGDLS and YYNGEE. The CDR3 runs 16 residues. V shed 4 bases, J shed 0 bases, and the junction held 2 bases outside the gene matches. CDR3 in amino acids: CASSMGQGATNEKLFF. DNA for the CDR3: TGTGCCAGCAGCATGGGACAGGGGGCAACTAATGAAAAACTGTTTTTT.

This sequence joins TRBV7-2 and TRBJ1-5; weak D call: TRBD1 (6 bases). V dropped 0 bases and J dropped 1 base, with 10 bases sitting between them. Germline CDR1 SGHTA, CDR2 FQGNSA. CDR3 size: 16 residues. The CDR3 coding sequence is TGTGCCAGCAGCTTAGCGAGGGGGTTAAGCAATCAGCCCCAGCATTTT. Its translation: CASSLARGLSNQPQHF.

The chain recombines TRBV6-6 with TRBJ2-7; 7 positions match TRBD1. This CDR3 has 14 residues. The V segment lost 1 base and the J segment 0 bases; nucleotides outside the gene matches: 0. Germline values: CDR1 MNHNY, CDR2 SVGAGI (reference sequence). The CDR3 DNA reads TGTGCCAGCAGTTACTGGGACAGCTCCTACGAGCAGTACTTC. Protein: CASSYWDSSYEQYF.

V usage is TRBV27 and J usage is TRBJ2-2; a weak D match, TRBD1 (6 bases). In germline, CDR1 is MNHEY, CDR2 SMNVEV (reference sequence). The V gene lost 1 base and the J gene lost 2 bases, with 14 bases spanning the gap. CDR3 length: 17 amino acids. The CDR3 sequence is CASSLLGTPSNTGELFF. The CDR3 DNA reads TGTGCCAGCAGTTTATTGGGGACACCTAGTAACACCGGGGAGCTGTTTTTT.

This chain connects TRBV15 to TRBJ2-1; tentatively, D is TRBD2 (5 bases). The germline V and J ends were trimmed by 3 bases and 6 bases, with 18 bases remaining between them. This CDR3 region has 16 residues. Germline CDR1 and CDR2: LNHNV and YYDKDF (reference sequence). The CDR3 loop is CATSSVPLVPRNEQFF. In DNA, the CDR3 is TGTGCCACCAGCAGTGTTCCACTAGTGCCGCGCAATGAGCAGTTCTTC.

This sequence joins TRBV5-1 and TRBJ1-6; D not resolved. Trimming stripped 0 bases from V and 10 bases from J, with 14 bases between. The CDR3 contains 15 residues. Germline CDR1 reads SGHRS; CDR2 reads YFSETQ. CDR3 in amino acids: CASSLGSVGRSPLHF. The CDR3 bases are TGCGCCAGCAGCTTGGGGTCGGTGGGGAGATCACCCCTCCACTTT.

The V gene is TRBV24-1, the J gene TRBJ1-3; D unclear. The CDR3 length is 18 residues. Between the trimmed V and J ends, which lost 0 bases and 0 bases, there was a span of 14 bases. CDR1 is KGHDR and CDR2 is SFDVKD in the germline V gene. The DNA for the CDR3 is TGTGCCACCAGTGATTTGCAGCTATTAGCGGTCTCTGGAAACACCATATATTTT. Translating it yields CATSDLQLLAVSGNTIYF.

This chain connects TRBV7-9 to TRBJ2-7; D not certain. V was shortened by 3 bases and J by 1 base, with 13 bases between the two germline ends. The length of the CDR3 is 15 residues. The germline gives CDR1 SEHNR, CDR2 FQNEAQ (reference sequence). CDR3 coding DNA: TGTGCCAGCAGCTTGGGCAGTACGAAGTCCTACGAGCAGTACTTC. It yields the protein CASSLGSTKSYEQYF.

There are a few counts of this clone. CDR3 coding DNA: TGTGCCAGCAGTGAACATTGGACAGGGGTGGAAAAACTGTTTTTT. Amino acid sequence: CASSEHWTGVEKLFF. V and J are TRBV2 and TRBJ1-4; 9 bases map to TRBD1. The CDR3 has 15 amino acids. Trimming at V came to 2 bases and at J to 8 bases, leaving 6 bases not matched to a gene. CDR1 is SNHLY and CDR2 is FYNNEI in the germline V gene.

The genes are TRBV6-2 or TRBV6-3 and TRBJ2-2; D is perhaps TRBD1 (6 bases). This CDR3 has 19 amino acids. Germline V gene sequence: CDR1 MNHEY, CDR2 SVGEGT. V lost 5 bases, J lost 0 bases, and 22 bases lay in between. Here the CDR3 reads CASSRQVQGPPANTGELFF. The CDR3 DNA follows: TGTGCCAGCAGTAGACAGGTTCAGGGACCGCCCGCGAACACCGGGGAGCTGTTTTTT.

The gene calls are TRBV18 and TRBJ2-2; 13 nucleotides align to TRBD2. The CDR3 has 17 amino acids. V lost 3 bases to trimming and J lost 1 base; unmatched junction nucleotides: 2. Germline CDR1 is KGHSH and CDR2 is LQKENI. CDR3: CASSPTSGRRNTGELFF. CDR3 DNA: TGTGCCAGCTCACCGACTAGCGGGAGGCGGAACACCGGGGAGCTGTTTTTT.

The chain uses TRBV10-3 and TRBJ1-1; 7 nucleotides align to TRBD1. Losses at the gene ends were 4 bases for V and 3 bases for J; bases not matched to a gene: 20. The germline gives CDR1 ENHRY, CDR2 SYGVKD. The CDR3 loop spans 19 amino acids. The CDR3 loop reads CAISGVVRDIKTGDTEAFF. In DNA, the CDR3 is TGTGCCATCAGTGGAGTTGTCCGGGACATAAAAACAGGGGACACTGAAGCTTTCTTT.

This chain connects TRBV28 to TRBJ1-2; D possibly corresponds to TRBD1 (6 bases). Per the germline V gene, CDR1 is MDHEN and CDR2 is SYDVKM. The CDR3 extends over 14 amino acids. V was pared by 6 bases and J by 2 bases, with 13 bases between. DNA of the CDR3: TGTGCCAGCAGCATTAGACAGGAGAACTATGGCTACACCTTC. This codes for CASSIRQENYGYTF.

The chain carries TRBV9 and TRBJ2-7; 12 positions match TRBD1. Germline V gene sequence: CDR1 SGDLS, CDR2 YYNGEE. The CDR3 is 15 amino acids. Unmatched junction bases numbered 8, after V lost 3 bases and J lost 7 bases. CDR3 sequence reads: CASSAGTGGGWEQYF. The CDR3 bases are TGTGCCAGCAGCGCCGGGACAGGGGGCGGTTGGGAGCAGTACTTC.

This sequence joins TRBV6-6 and TRBJ2-7, with a tentative D call TRBD1 (6 bases). The germline V gene encodes CDR1 MNHNY and CDR2 SVGAGI (reference sequence). Trimming pared 2 bases from V and 7 bases from J, leaving 15 bases between. The CDR3 is made up of 14 amino acids. The CDR3 sequence is CASSYPGTWREQYF. The CDR3 coding sequence is TGTGCCAGCAGTTACCCCGGGACATGGCGGGAGCAGTACTTC.